This T cell receptor beta chain was captured by sequencing in a study of CD8 T cells in ankylosing spondylitis. Quantitative barcoded 5'-RACE was used to prepare TCR beta libraries. TCRdb passed the 5' RACE reads through MiXCR, listing each CDR3 protein once. The data show about 360,000 distinct CDR3 sequences, 20% seen once. Findings and caveats of the study: Certain motif variants had earlier been reported in reactive arthritis synovial fluid and blood. Blood of patients with ankylosing spondylitis appeared to be characterized by a TCR beta motif of about 8 highly homologous variants. Within peripheral blood, clones linked to disease were CD8+ and relatively rare.

Turning to this clonotype: Its antigen is not identified.

The CDR3 runs to 15 residues. The J segment lost 7 bases and the V segment lost 4 bases, leaving 6 bases of the junction unmatched. Germline-derived CDR1 and CDR2 are MGHRA and YSYEKL. The sequencing input was blood, either unsorted or a sorted T cell fraction (not recorded which). The source is a male donor with ankylosing spondylitis or in good health (not recorded which). The V and J genes are TRBV4-1 and TRBJ1-6; 8 bases match TRBD1. The CDR3 region is CASSLLTGENSPLHF. The DNA of the CDR3 is TGCGCCAGCAGCCTCCTGACAGGGGAGAATTCACCCCTCCACTTT.